This T cell receptor (beta chain) originates from a study of response to subunit inactivated influenza vaccine. General study points: Few additional T cells are recruited per seasonal influenza vaccination, authors suggested.

TCRdb reanalysed the RT-PCR reads using MiXCR and keeps one entry per CDR3 protein. The sample consists of more than 550,000 distinct CDR3 sequences, 10% to 15% of them appearing once. Germline loops: CDR1 KGHSH, CDR2 LQKENI. V was pared by 3 bases and J by 2 bases, with 19 bases between. The CDR3 totals 17 residues. The table lists this clonotype with a few counts. The target antigen is unknown. The source material was PBMCs from blood, sampled on the day of vaccination. This rearrangement joins TRBV18 to TRBJ2-5; weak D call: TRBD2 (6 bases). This sequence originates from a man over 45 who received an inactivated influenza vaccine. In DNA form, the CDR3 reads TGTGCCAGCTCACCTCAAAACCGGGGGTCCCATCAAGAGACCCAGTACTTC. It translates to CASSPQNRGSHQETQYF.